The subject of this entry is one TCR beta chain. Its antigen remains unidentified. The source of the sample is a study of CD8 T cells in ankylosing spondylitis. The germline V gene has CDR1 MGHDK and CDR2 SYGVNS. Trimming at V came to 3 bases and at J to 4 bases, leaving 5 bases not matched to a gene. The CDR3 length is 15 residues. Findings of the study overall: Before this, some motif variants had been reported in reactive arthritis synovial fluid and blood. Clones linked to disease were reported to show significant enrichment in matched ankylosing spondylitis synovial fluid. Characteristic, it appeared, of ankylosing spondylitis blood was a TCR beta motif of about eight highly homologous variants.

TCRdb analysed the 5' RACE reads with MiXCR anew, one entry per CDR3 protein. The sample includes 700,000 to 850,000 distinct CDR3 sequences, approximately 10% of them seen just once. The sample taken for sequencing was blood, either unsorted or a sorted T cell fraction (not recorded which). The chain uses TRBV25-1 and TRBJ1-4, with 7 bases identical to TRBD1. The clonotype originates from a male donor with ankylosing spondylitis. The CDR3 DNA is TGTGCCAGCAGTGATAAGGGGACAGTTAATGAAAAACTGTTTTTT. Residues: CASSDKGTVNEKLFF. Full variable domain (remainder filled in from reference TRBV25-1 and TRBJ1-4): EADIYQTPRYLVIGTGKKITLECSQTMGHDKMYWYQQDPGMELHLIHYSYGVNSTEKGDLSSESTVSRIRTEHFPLTLESARPSHTSQYLCASSDKGTVNEKLFFGSGTQLSVL.